The source of this T cell receptor beta chain is a study of blood T cell repertoires in COVID-19. The overall study: Sources were T cells, B-cell-depleted T cells, or PBMCs; the material itself was cDNA or gDNA.

Per the germline V gene, CDR1 is SGHRS and CDR2 is YFSETQ. V lost 2 bases and J lost 6; bases outside the gene matches: 5. The CDR3 is 15 residues long. Generated by immunoSEQ multiplex PCR, the TCRdb table keeps only in-frame clones and is missing some. The sample contains 250,000 to 300,000 clones, around nine tenths of which appear only once. The chain couples TRBV5-1 to TRBJ2-2; TRBD1 aligns across 9 bases. This TCR was sampled from a woman aged 25 to 45 with COVID-19, enrolled during active disease. Sequences were obtained from peripheral blood. Here the CDR3 reads CASSFGTGRAGELFF. CDR3 nucleotide sequence: TGCGCCAGCAGCTTCGGGACAGGGAGGGCCGGGGAGCTGTTTTTT.